The 13 T cell receptor beta chains given below trace back to one sample, sequenced in a study of T cell responses to AZD1222 COVID-19 vaccine. Clones were sequenced by immunoSEQ multiplex PCR, and TCRdb holds only the in-frame ones, with some missing. Among roughly 99,000 clones listed, more than 80% were seen once. Sequencing used peripheral blood, obtained on day 0 of AZD1222 vaccination. These receptors originate from an adult in good health.

This chain joins TRBV6-1 and TRBJ2-7, with 9 bases aligning to TRBD1. Germline values: CDR1 MNHNS, CDR2 SASEGT. Trimming at V came to 2 bases and at J to 2 bases, leaving 4 bases not matched to a gene. This CDR3 has 15 residues. DNA of the CDR3: TGTGCCAGCAGTGAAAGGGGGACAGGGCCCTACGAGCAGTACTTC. Its translation is CASSERGTGPYEQYF.

The rearrangement uses TRBV28 and TRBJ2-7, with a tentative D call TRBD2 (6 bases). The germline V and J ends were trimmed by 6 bases and 3 bases, with 9 bases remaining between them. This CDR3 comprises 12 residues. Per germline, CDR1 MDHEN and CDR2 SYDVKM. The CDR3 sequence is CASRREYYEQYF. DNA of the CDR3: TGTGCCAGCAGACGGGAGTACTACGAGCAGTACTTC. The whole variable domain, filled in from reference TRBV28 and TRBJ2-7, reads DVKVTQSSRYLVKRTGEKVFLECVQDMDHENMFWYRQDPGLGLRLIYFSYDVKMKEKGDIPEGYSVSREKKERFSLILESASTNQTSMYLCASRREYYEQYFGPGTRLTVT.

The chain carries TRBV19 and TRBJ2-1; TRBD2 aligns across 10 bases. The germline gives CDR1 LNHDA, CDR2 SQIVND (reference sequence). The V and J ends lost 4 bases and 9 bases, in that order; junction bases with no gene match: 9. The CDR3 sequence is 15 residues long. The CDR3 reads CASSRLPLAGVEQFF. The CDR3 region has the DNA TGTGCCAGTAGTAGACTCCCGCTAGCGGGAGTTGAGCAGTTCTTC.

The CDR3 coding sequence is TGTGCCAGTAGAGACAGGGCCATGAACACTGAAGCTTTCTTT. It codes for CASRDRAMNTEAFF. The V gene is TRBV19, the J gene TRBJ1-1, with TRBD1 matching over 7 bases. This CDR3 has 14 residues. After removal of 6 bases from V and 0 bases from J, the junction contained 4 bases not matched to a gene. The germline V gene has CDR1 LNHDA and CDR2 SQIVND (reference sequence).

In DNA, the CDR3 is TGCGCCAGCAGCCCACGGACAGCTGGGAATTCACCCCTCCACTTT. Its translation: CASSPRTAGNSPLHF. This chain joins TRBV5-1 and TRBJ1-6; tentative D call: TRBD1 (6 bases). Germline loops: CDR1 SGHRS, CDR2 YFSETQ. The CDR3 spans 15 residues. V gave up 4 bases and J gave up 7 bases, with 15 bases separating them.

The chain links TRBV7-2 to TRBJ1-5; D possibly corresponds to TRBD1 (6 bases). Germline V gives CDR1 SGHTA, CDR2 FQGNSA. Trimming took 3 bases from V and 0 from J, leaving 15 bases between them. CDR3 size: 17 residues. The CDR3 DNA sequence: TGTGCCAGCAGCTTGGAACTCGACAGGAATAGCAATCAGCCCCAGCATTTT. This gives the protein CASSLELDRNSNQPQHF.

The chain is built from TRBV3-1 (or the pseudogene TRBV3-2) and TRBJ1-3; D is undetermined. CDR1 LGHDT and CDR2 YNNKEL come from the germline V gene (reference sequence). The germline V and J ends were trimmed by 4 bases and 2 bases, with 9 bases remaining between them. CDR3 length: 14 amino acids. DNA of the CDR3: TGTGCCAGCAGCCGAAGGGATACTGGAAACACCATATATTTT. It translates to CASSRRDTGNTIYF.

The chain couples TRBV11-3 to TRBJ2-1; 8 bases align to TRBD2. The CDR3 sequence is 16 residues long. After removal of 3 bases from V and 5 bases from J, the junction contained 9 bases not matched to a gene. Germline lookup yields CDR1 SGHNT and CDR2 YENEEA. The chain's CDR3 is CASSFSSGSSHNEQFF. CDR3 sequence (DNA): TGTGCCAGCAGCTTTTCGAGCGGGAGCTCGCACAATGAGCAGTTCTTC.

This rearrangement joins TRBV18 to TRBJ1-5, with a tentative D call TRBD1 (6 bases). Germline CDR1 KGHSH, CDR2 LQKENI. V was clipped by 6 bases and J by 7 bases, with 19 bases between them. The CDR3 loop spans 15 amino acids. The CDR3: CASSQQQGQGQPQHF. The CDR3 bases are TGTGCCAGCTCCCAACAACAGGGTCAGGGGCAGCCCCAGCATTTT.

The V gene is TRBV7-2, the J gene TRBJ2-1; D is undetermined. This CDR3 spans 14 amino acids. The V end was cut by 5 bases, the J end by 7 bases, with 15 bases between. CDR1 and CDR2 (germline): SGHTA, FQGNSA. CDR3 in amino acids: CASSQTPSWNEQFF. In DNA, the CDR3 is TGTGCCAGCAGCCAGACCCCCTCTTGGAATGAGCAGTTCTTC. Full variable domain (rest looked up from reference TRBV7-2 and TRBJ2-1): GAGVSQSPSNKVTEKGKDVELRCDPISGHTALYWYRQSLGQGLEFLIYFQGNSAPDKSGLPSDRFSAERTGGSVSTLTIQRTQQEDSAVYLCASSQTPSWNEQFFGPGTRLTVL.

The genes are TRBV6-5 and TRBJ1-4; TRBD1 aligns across 10 bases. CDR1 is MNHEY, CDR2 SVGAGI, per germline. The CDR3 is made up of 14 amino acids. Germline trimming cut 8 bases from V and 7 bases from J; bases unmatched to any gene: 7. The chain's CDR3 is CASGGTGAFEKLFF. The DNA for the CDR3 is TGTGCCAGCGGAGGGACAGGGGCTTTTGAAAAACTGTTTTTT.

The J gene is TRBJ2-5, the V gene TRBV19; D might be TRBD2 (6 bases). The length of the CDR3 is 16 residues. The V gene's germline CDR1 is LNHDA and CDR2 SQIVND (reference sequence). Trimming removed 6 bases from V and 3 bases from J, with 20 bases in between. In nucleotides, the CDR3 is TGTGCCAGTAGCCGGGGATTCCGTGGGGAGGAAGAGACCCAGTACTTC. It yields the protein CASSRGFRGEEETQYF.

The chain combines TRBV7-8 with TRBJ2-2; 12 positions match TRBD2. The CDR3 runs 14 residues. The germline CDR1 and CDR2 sequences are SGHVS and FQNEAQ. The V segment lost 8 bases and the J segment 7 bases; nucleotides outside the gene matches: 5. CDR3 sequence (DNA): TGTGCCAGCCTCAAGACTAGCGGGGGCGGGGAGCTGTTTTTT. This sequence encodes CASLKTSGGGELFF.